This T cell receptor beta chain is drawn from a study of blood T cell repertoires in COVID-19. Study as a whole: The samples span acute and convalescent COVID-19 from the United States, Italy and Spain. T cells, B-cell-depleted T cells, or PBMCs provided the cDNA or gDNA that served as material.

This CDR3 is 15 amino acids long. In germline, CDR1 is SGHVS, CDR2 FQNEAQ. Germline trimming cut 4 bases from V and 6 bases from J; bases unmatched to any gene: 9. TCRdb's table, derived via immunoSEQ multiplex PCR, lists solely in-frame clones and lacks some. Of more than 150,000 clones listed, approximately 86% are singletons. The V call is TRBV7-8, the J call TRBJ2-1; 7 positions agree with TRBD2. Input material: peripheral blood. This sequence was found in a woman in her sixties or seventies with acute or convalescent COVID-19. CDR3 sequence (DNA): TGTGCCAGCAGCTCACCCCCACGCGGGGGCAATGAGCAGTTCTTC. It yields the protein CASSSPPRGGNEQFF.